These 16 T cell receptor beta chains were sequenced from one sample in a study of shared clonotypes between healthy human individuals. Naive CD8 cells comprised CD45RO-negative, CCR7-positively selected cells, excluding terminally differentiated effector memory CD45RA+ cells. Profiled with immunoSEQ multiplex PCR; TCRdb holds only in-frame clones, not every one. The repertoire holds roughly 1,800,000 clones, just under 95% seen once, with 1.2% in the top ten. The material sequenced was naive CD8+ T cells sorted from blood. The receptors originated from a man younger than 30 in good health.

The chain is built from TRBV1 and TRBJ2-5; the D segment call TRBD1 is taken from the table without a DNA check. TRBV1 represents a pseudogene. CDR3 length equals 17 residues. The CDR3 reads CTSSPNSGTGGGETQYF. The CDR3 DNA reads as TGCACCAGCAGCCCCAACTCAGGGACAGGGGGTGGAGAGACCCAGTACTTC.

CDR3: CASSPGLAGGLYF. The CDR3 DNA reads TGTGCCAGTAGTCCGGGACTAGCGGGGGGCCTCTATTTT. The rearrangement uses TRBV19 and TRBJ2-3; 15 bases are a match to TRBD2. Germline V gene lookup returns CDR1 LNHDA and CDR2 SQIVND (reference sequence). This CDR3 is built from 13 residues. V was pared by 5 bases and J by 15 bases, with 6 bases of the junction left unmatched. The entire variable domain, with the rest obtained from reference TRBV19 and TRBJ2-3, is as follows: DGGITQSPKYLFRKEGQNVTLSCEQNLNHDAMYWYRQDPGQGLRLIYYSQIVNDFQKGDIAEGYSVSREKKESFPLTVTSAQKNPTAFYLCASSPGLAGGLYFGPGTRLTVL.

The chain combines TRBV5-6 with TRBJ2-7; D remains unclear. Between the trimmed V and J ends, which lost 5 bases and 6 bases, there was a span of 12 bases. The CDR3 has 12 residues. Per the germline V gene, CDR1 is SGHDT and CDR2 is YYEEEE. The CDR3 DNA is TGTGCCAGCAGGCCCGGCGGTGGCGAGCAGTACTTC. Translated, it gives CASRPGGGEQYF.

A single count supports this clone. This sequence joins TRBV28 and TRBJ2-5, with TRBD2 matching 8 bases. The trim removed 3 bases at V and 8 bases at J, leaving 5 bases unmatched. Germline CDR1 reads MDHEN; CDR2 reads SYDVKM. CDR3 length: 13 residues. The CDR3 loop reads CASSLRGGLTQYF. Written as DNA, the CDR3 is TGTGCCAGCAGTTTGCGCGGGGGGCTAACCCAGTACTTC.

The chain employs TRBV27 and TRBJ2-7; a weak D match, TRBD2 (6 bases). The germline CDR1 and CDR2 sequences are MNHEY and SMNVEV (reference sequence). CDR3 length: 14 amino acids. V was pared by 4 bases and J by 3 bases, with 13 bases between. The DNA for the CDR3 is TGTGCCAGCAGTTCGGGGGAGGCCAACTACGAGCAGTACTTC. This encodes CASSSGEANYEQYF.

CDR3 loop: CASSSPFWGQETQYF. CDR3 coding DNA: TGTGCCAGCAGCTCCCCGTTCTGGGGCCAAGAGACCCAGTACTTC. The chain couples TRBV11-2 to TRBJ2-5; D gene ambiguous. This CDR3 has 15 amino acids. V lost 4 bases to trimming and J lost 1 base, with 13 bases between them. Germline values: CDR1 SGHAT, CDR2 FQNNGV.

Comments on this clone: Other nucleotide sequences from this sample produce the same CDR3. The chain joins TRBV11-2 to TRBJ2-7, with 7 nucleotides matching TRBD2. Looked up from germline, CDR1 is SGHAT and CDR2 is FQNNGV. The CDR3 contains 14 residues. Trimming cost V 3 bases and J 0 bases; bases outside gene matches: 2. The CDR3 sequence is CASSLSSGSYEQYF. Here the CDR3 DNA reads TGTGCCAGCAGCTTGTCTAGCGGCTCCTACGAGCAGTACTTC.

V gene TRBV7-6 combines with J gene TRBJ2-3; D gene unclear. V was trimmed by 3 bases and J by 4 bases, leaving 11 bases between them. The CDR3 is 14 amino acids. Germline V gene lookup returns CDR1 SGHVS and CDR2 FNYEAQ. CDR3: CASSFGELSDTQYF. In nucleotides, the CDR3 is TGTGCCAGCAGCTTTGGAGAGCTCTCAGATACGCAGTATTTT.

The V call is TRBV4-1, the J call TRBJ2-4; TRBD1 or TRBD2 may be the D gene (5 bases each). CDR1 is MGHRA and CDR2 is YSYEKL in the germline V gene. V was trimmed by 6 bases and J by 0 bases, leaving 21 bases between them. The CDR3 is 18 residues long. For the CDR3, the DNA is TGCGCCAGCAGTCCAGTGGGCGGACCGGGGCTAGCCAAAAACATTCAGTACTTC. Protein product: CASSPVGGPGLAKNIQYF.

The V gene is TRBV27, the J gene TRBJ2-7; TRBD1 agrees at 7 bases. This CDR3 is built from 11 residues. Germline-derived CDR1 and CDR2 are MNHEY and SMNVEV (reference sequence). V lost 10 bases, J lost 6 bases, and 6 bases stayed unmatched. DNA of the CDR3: TGTGCCACCGGTACAGGGGTCGAGCAGTACTTC. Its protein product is CATGTGVEQYF.

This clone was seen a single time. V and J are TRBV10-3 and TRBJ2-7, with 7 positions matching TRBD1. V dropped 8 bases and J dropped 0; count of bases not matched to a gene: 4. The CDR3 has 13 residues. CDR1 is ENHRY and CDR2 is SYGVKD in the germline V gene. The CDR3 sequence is CAIHGTASYEQYF. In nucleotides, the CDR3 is TGTGCCATCCATGGGACAGCCTCCTACGAGCAGTACTTC.

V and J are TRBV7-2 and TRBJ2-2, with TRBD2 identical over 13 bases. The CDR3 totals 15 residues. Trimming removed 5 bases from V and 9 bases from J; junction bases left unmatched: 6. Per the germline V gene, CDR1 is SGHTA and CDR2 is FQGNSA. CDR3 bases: TGTGCCAGCAGCCGGACTAGCGGGAGTCGCAGGGAGCTGTTTTTT. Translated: CASSRTSGSRRELFF.

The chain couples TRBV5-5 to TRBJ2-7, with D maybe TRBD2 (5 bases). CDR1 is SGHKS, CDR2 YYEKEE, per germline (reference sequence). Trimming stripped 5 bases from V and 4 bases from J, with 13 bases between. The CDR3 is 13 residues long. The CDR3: CASRASMGYEQYF. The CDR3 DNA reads TGTGCCAGCAGAGCTAGCATGGGGTACGAGCAGTACTTC.

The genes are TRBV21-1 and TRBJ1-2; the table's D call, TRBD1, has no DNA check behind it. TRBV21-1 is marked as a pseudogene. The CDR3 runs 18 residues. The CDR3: CASRAPLRGQQDNYGYTF. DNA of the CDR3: TGTGCCAGCAGGGCCCCTCTCAGGGGACAGCAAGATAACTATGGCTACACCTTC.

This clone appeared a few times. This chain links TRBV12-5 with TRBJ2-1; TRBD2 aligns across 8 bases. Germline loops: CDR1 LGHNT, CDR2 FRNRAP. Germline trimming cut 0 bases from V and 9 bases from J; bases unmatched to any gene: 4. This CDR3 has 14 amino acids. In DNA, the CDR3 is TGTGCTAGTGGTTTGGTACCTAGCGGGCTTGAGCAGTTCTTC. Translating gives CASGLVPSGLEQFF.

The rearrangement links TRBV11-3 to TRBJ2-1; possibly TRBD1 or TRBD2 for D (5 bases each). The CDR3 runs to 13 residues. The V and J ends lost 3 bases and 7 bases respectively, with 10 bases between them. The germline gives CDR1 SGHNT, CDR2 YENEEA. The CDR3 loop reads CASSFGTSNEQFF. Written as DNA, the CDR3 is TGTGCCAGCAGCTTCGGGACCTCGAATGAGCAGTTCTTC.